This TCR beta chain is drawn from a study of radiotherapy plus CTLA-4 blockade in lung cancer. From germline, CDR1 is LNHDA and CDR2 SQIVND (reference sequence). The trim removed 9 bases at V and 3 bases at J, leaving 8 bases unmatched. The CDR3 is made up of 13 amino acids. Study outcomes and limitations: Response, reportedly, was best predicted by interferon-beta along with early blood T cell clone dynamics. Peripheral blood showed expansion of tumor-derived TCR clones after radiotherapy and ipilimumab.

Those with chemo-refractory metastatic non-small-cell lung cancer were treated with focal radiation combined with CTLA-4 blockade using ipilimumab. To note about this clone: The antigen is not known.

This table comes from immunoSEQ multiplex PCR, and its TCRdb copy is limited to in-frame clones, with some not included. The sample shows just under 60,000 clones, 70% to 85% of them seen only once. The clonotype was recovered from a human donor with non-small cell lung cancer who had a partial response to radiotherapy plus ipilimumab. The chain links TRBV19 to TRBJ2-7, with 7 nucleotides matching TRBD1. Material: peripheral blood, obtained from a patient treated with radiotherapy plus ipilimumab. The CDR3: CARKQGWDYEQYF. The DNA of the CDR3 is TGTGCCAGGAAACAGGGGTGGGACTACGAGCAGTACTTC.